The 32 T cell receptor beta chains given below trace back to one sample, sequenced in a study of T-cell reconstitution after alpha-beta-depleted transplantation in children. Preparation of the TCRbeta library involved a method that used unique molecular identifiers. TCRdb independently ran MiXCR on the PCR reads; one entry per CDR3 protein. The data hold 500,000 to 600,000 distinct CDR3 sequences, with approximately 30% observed a single time. The input for sequencing was PBMCs, taken before TCRalphabeta/CD19-depleted stem cell transplant. These receptors came from a boy under three years old with Wiskott-Aldrich syndrome, due to receive a stem cell transplant.

This rearrangement joins TRBV7-2 to TRBJ2-2; 7 bases match TRBD1. CDR1 SGHTA and CDR2 FQGNSA come from the germline V gene. The CDR3 has 17 amino acids. J lost 4 bases, V lost 5 bases, and 13 bases had no gene match. The CDR3 DNA is TGTGCCAGCAGCCTGCGACCGACAGGGTCGCGCACCGGGGAGCTGTTTTTT. Translation gives CASSLRPTGSRTGELFF.

V is TRBV5-1 and J is TRBJ2-7; 8 nucleotides line up with TRBD2. Looked up from germline, CDR1 is SGHRS and CDR2 is YFSETQ. V lost 4 bases and J lost 0; bases outside the gene matches: 12. The length of the CDR3 is 17 residues. CDR3 sequence: CASSHWVAGSNSYEQYF. The DNA for the CDR3 is TGCGCCAGCAGCCACTGGGTAGCGGGATCTAACTCCTACGAGCAGTACTTC.

This clonotype showed up just a few times. The chain joins TRBV27 to TRBJ2-4; TRBD1 matches at 7 bases. The CDR3 loop spans 15 amino acids. Trimming at V came to 6 bases and at J to 3 bases, leaving 8 bases not matched to a gene. Germline CDR1 is MNHEY and CDR2 is SMNVEV (reference sequence). The CDR3 DNA follows: TGTGCCAGCAGGCACAGGGGTAGAGACAAAAACATTCAGTACTTC. Encoded protein: CASRHRGRDKNIQYF.

The chain links TRBV20-1 to TRBJ2-3; unclear D gene. Germline CDR1 is DFQATT and CDR2 is SNEGSKA (reference sequence). Trimming pared 2 bases from V and 1 base from J, leaving 13 bases between. This CDR3 is 15 amino acids long. This CDR3 reads CSARQVVLGTDTQYF. For the CDR3, the DNA is TGCAGTGCTAGACAGGTTGTTTTGGGCACAGATACGCAGTATTTT.

This clonotype was picked up a small number of times. CDR3 DNA: TGTGCCACCAGCACAGGGCCGGCCAAAAACATTCAGTACTTC. Encoded protein: CATSTGPAKNIQYF. This sequence joins TRBV15 and TRBJ2-4; maybe TRBD1 (5 bases). The V gene lost 4 bases and the J gene lost 1 base, with 8 bases spanning the gap. This CDR3 comprises 14 residues. Germline V gene data show CDR1 as LNHNV and CDR2 as YYDKDF (reference sequence).

The chain joins TRBV4-1 to TRBJ2-1; the match to TRBD2 covers 7 bases. There are 19 residues in the CDR3. Per germline, CDR1 MGHRA and CDR2 YSYEKL. The V and J ends lost 0 bases and 0 bases, in that order; junction bases with no gene match: 11. CDR3 nucleotides: TGCGCCAGCAGCCAAGATGGGATCCTAGCGGTAAGCTCCTACAATGAGCAGTTCTTC. It is translated as CASSQDGILAVSSYNEQFF.

In its sample, this clonotype was seen a few times. CDR3 sequence (DNA): TGCGCCAGCAGCTTGGTCACTTCTACTGAGCAGTTCTTC. Protein sequence: CASSLVTSTEQFF. The rearrangement uses TRBV5-1 and TRBJ2-1; D gene ambiguous. Between the trimmed V and J ends, which lost 0 bases and 9 bases, there was a span of 10 bases. From germline, CDR1 is SGHRS and CDR2 YFSETQ. The CDR3 runs 13 residues. The full variable domain, its missing parts supplied by reference TRBV5-1 and TRBJ2-1, is KAGVTQTPRYLIKTRGQQVTLSCSPISGHRSVSWYQQTPGQGLQFLFEYFSETQRNKGNFPGRFSGRQFSNSRSEMNVSTLELGDSALYLCASSLVTSTEQFFGPGTRLTVL.

This clonotype was counted only a few times. This rearrangement joins TRBV5-6 to TRBJ2-3; no reliable D call. V dropped 1 base and J dropped 6 bases, with 6 bases sitting between them. The CDR3 length is 12 residues. Per germline, CDR1 SGHDT and CDR2 YYEEEE. CDR3 residues: CASSLFRDTQYF. DNA of the CDR3: TGTGCCAGCAGCTTGTTCAGGGATACGCAGTATTTT. The entire variable domain, with the rest obtained from reference TRBV5-6 and TRBJ2-3, is as follows: DAGVTQSPTHLIKTRGQQVTLRCSPKSGHDTVSWYQQALGQGPQFIFQYYEEEERQRGNFPDRFSGHQFPNYSSELNVNALLLGDSALYLCASSLFRDTQYFGPGTRLTVL.

This chain uses TRBV25-1 with TRBJ2-1, with 8 bases that match TRBD2. The CDR3 covers 14 residues. Looked up from germline, CDR1 is MGHDK and CDR2 is SYGVNS. V shed 6 bases and J 3 bases; nucleotides not matched to a gene: 4. CDR3 in amino acids: CASRIAGFYNEQFF. The CDR3 coding sequence is TGTGCCAGCAGGATAGCGGGGTTCTACAATGAGCAGTTCTTC. Variable domain in full (rest from reference TRBV25-1 and TRBJ2-1): EADIYQTPRYLVIGTGKKITLECSQTMGHDKMYWYQQDPGMELHLIHYSYGVNSTEKGDLSSESTVSRIRTEHFPLTLESARPSHTSQYLCASRIAGFYNEQFFGPGTRLTVL.

The chain is built from TRBV20-1 and TRBJ1-3, with 9 bases identical to TRBD1. Trimming cost V 0 bases and J 9 bases; bases outside gene matches: 12. The CDR3 totals 16 residues. The germline V gene encodes CDR1 DFQATT and CDR2 SNEGSKA (reference sequence). This CDR3 is CSARDRRTGESGTIYF. The CDR3, as DNA: TGCAGTGCTAGAGACCGACGGACAGGGGAATCGGGCACCATATATTTT.

V usage is TRBV5-1 and J usage is TRBJ2-5; TRBD2 aligns across 8 bases. Unmatched junction bases numbered 2, after V lost 0 bases and J lost 1 base. The germline V gene has CDR1 SGHRS and CDR2 YFSETQ. The CDR3 loop spans 15 amino acids. This CDR3 is CASSLAGTSQETQYF. DNA of the CDR3: TGCGCCAGCAGCTTGGCCGGGACTAGCCAAGAGACCCAGTACTTC. Full variable domain (remainder filled in from reference TRBV5-1 and TRBJ2-5): KAGVTQTPRYLIKTRGQQVTLSCSPISGHRSVSWYQQTPGQGLQFLFEYFSETQRNKGNFPGRFSGRQFSNSRSEMNVSTLELGDSALYLCASSLAGTSQETQYFGPGTRLLVL.

This clonotype has a handful of counts. The chain has TRBV5-1 and TRBJ2-5, with 7 bases lining up with TRBD1. J was trimmed by 0 bases and V by 0 bases; bases with no gene match: 5. The CDR3 totals 16 residues. Germline V gene data show CDR1 as SGHRS and CDR2 as YFSETQ. This chain's CDR3 is CASSLVGQLYQETQYF. In DNA form, the CDR3 reads TGCGCCAGCAGCTTGGTGGGACAGCTGTACCAAGAGACCCAGTACTTC.

The chain employs TRBV20-1 and TRBJ1-1; TRBD1 matches 9 bases. CDR3 length equals 13 residues. Unmatched junction bases numbered 8, after V lost 6 bases and J lost 6 bases. Germline CDR1 reads DFQATT; CDR2 reads SNEGSKA (reference sequence). The CDR3 nucleotides are TGCAGTGCAGTACAGGGGGCTCGGGCTGAAGCTTTCTTT. This encodes CSAVQGARAEAFF.

This clonotype has only a few counts. V usage is TRBV5-1 and J usage is TRBJ2-4; TRBD2 matches at 7 bases. V gave up 4 bases and J gave up 4 bases; unmatched junction bases: 8. CDR3 length: 15 amino acids. Germline loops: CDR1 SGHRS, CDR2 YFSETQ. The CDR3 DNA is TGCGCCAGCAGCCAAGGGCAGGGACTAAAAAACATTCAGTACTTC. Its translation: CASSQGQGLKNIQYF.

V usage is TRBV5-1 and J usage is TRBJ2-5; maybe TRBD2 (5 bases). V was clipped by 6 bases and J by 4 bases, with 16 bases between them. The V gene's germline CDR1 is SGHRS and CDR2 YFSETQ. The CDR3 extends over 14 amino acids. Here the CDR3 DNA reads TGCGCCAGCACTAAGGCGGAGGTAGGAGAGACCCAGTACTTC. It codes for CASTKAEVGETQYF.

This clonotype was observed a handful of times. The gene calls are TRBV3-1 and TRBJ2-7; possible D gene TRBD1, 5 bases. Germline V gene lookup returns CDR1 LGHDT and CDR2 YNNKEL (reference sequence). Deletions cut 0 bases from V and 3 bases from J, with 9 bases between. This CDR3 spans 14 amino acids. The CDR3: CASSQDQGGYEQYF. The DNA of the CDR3 is TGTGCCAGCAGCCAAGATCAGGGCGGCTACGAGCAGTACTTC.

V and J are TRBV27 and TRBJ2-7; the match to TRBD1 covers 7 bases. Per germline, CDR1 MNHEY and CDR2 SMNVEV (reference sequence). The V and J ends lost 7 bases and 3 bases, in that order; junction bases with no gene match: 9. The CDR3 is 14 residues long. The chain's CDR3 is CASTSSTGNYEQYF. CDR3 coding DNA: TGTGCCAGCACCTCCTCGACAGGGAACTACGAGCAGTACTTC.

The chain is built from TRBV7-2 and TRBJ2-7; TRBD1 agrees at 8 bases. The CDR3 length is 11 residues. Germline CDR1 reads SGHTA; CDR2 reads FQGNSA. V trimming: 5 bases; J trimming: 12 bases; junction bases outside the gene matches: 6. In DNA, the CDR3 is TGTGCCAGCAGCACAGGGGGACCAGGGTACTTC. Protein sequence: CASSTGGPGYF.

This clonotype was counted a few times. The V call is TRBV14, the J call TRBJ1-2, with 8 nucleotides matching TRBD1. The CDR3 is made up of 15 amino acids. Germline lookup yields CDR1 SGHDN and CDR2 FVKESK. V gave up 1 base and J gave up 4 bases; unmatched junction bases: 5. The CDR3 coding sequence is TGTGCCAGCAGCCAAGGGACAGGGCTTCTCTATGGCTACACCTTC. It specifies CASSQGTGLLYGYTF.

This clonotype has ten or more counts. The chain employs TRBV6-1 and TRBJ2-3; the D call may be TRBD1 or TRBD2 (5 bases each). This CDR3 is built from 15 residues. V lost 7 bases to trimming and J lost 1 base, with 15 bases between them. Per the germline V gene, CDR1 is MNHNS and CDR2 is SASEGT. The CDR3 sequence is CASKRDHLGTDTQYF. The CDR3 region has the DNA TGTGCCAGCAAAAGGGACCACCTAGGCACAGATACGCAGTATTTT.

This clonotype appeared many times. The V and J genes are TRBV6-1 and TRBJ1-2; the D gene is possibly TRBD1 (5 bases). Trimming left V 2 bases short and J 8 bases short, with 12 bases between. Looked up from germline, CDR1 is MNHNS and CDR2 is SASEGT. The CDR3 runs 13 residues. In DNA form, the CDR3 reads TGTGCCAGCAGTGAACAGGGTTCGAGAGGCTACACCTTC. It encodes CASSEQGSRGYTF.

Here the CDR3 DNA reads TGCGCCAGCAGCCCATCGACAACAGGGTATGGGCAGTACTTC. It translates to CASSPSTTGYGQYF. The J gene is TRBJ2-7, the V gene TRBV5-1; D might be TRBD1 (6 bases). This CDR3 is 14 amino acids long. Trimming removed 4 bases at V and 9 bases at J, with 20 bases between. The germline CDR1 and CDR2 sequences are SGHRS and YFSETQ.

This clonotype was recorded many times. The CDR3 bases are TGCAGTGCTAGAGAGAGACGGGGAAGGAGCAATGAGCAGTTCTTC. Amino acids: CSARERRGRSNEQFF. V and J are TRBV20-1 and TRBJ2-1; tentatively, D is TRBD2 (5 bases). This CDR3 is 15 amino acids long. Germline V gives CDR1 DFQATT, CDR2 SNEGSKA (reference sequence). The V end lost 0 bases, the J end lost 6 bases, and 15 bases lay between the germline ends.

This clonotype was seen at least ten times. The rearrangement uses TRBV27 and TRBJ2-7; D perhaps matches TRBD2 (6 bases). CDR1 and CDR2 (germline): MNHEY, SMNVEV (reference sequence). CDR3 size: 13 residues. Trimming stripped 5 bases from V and 2 bases from J, with 10 bases between. The chain's CDR3 is CASSVTGAYEQYF. CDR3 sequence (DNA): TGTGCCAGCAGTGTTACGGGGGCCTACGAGCAGTACTTC.

This chain joins TRBV14 and TRBJ1-1; D is ambiguous. This CDR3 spans 14 amino acids. CDR1 SGHDN and CDR2 FVKESK come from the germline V gene. The V end lost 4 bases, the J end lost 5 bases, and 14 bases lay between the germline ends. CDR3 sequence reads: CASSLRVGKTEAFF. In nucleotides, the CDR3 is TGTGCCAGCAGCCTAAGGGTTGGGAAGACTGAAGCTTTCTTT.

This clonotype turned up a few times. The V gene is TRBV29-1, the J gene TRBJ2-1; TRBD2 matches at 11 bases. This CDR3 spans 14 amino acids. Germline CDR1 SQVTM, CDR2 ANQGSEA. V was clipped by 6 bases and J by 4 bases; unmatched bases: 5. CDR3 in amino acids: CSVGTSGPYNEQFF. CDR3 nucleotides: TGCAGCGTAGGGACTAGCGGACCTTACAATGAGCAGTTCTTC.

There are a few counts of this clonotype. The chain employs TRBV6-5 and TRBJ2-7; 7 bases match TRBD2. The CDR3 is 15 amino acids. The germline CDR1 and CDR2 sequences are MNHEY and SVGAGI. V shed 2 bases, J shed 3 bases, and the junction held 7 bases outside the gene matches. CDR3 protein: CASSYRLRESYEQYF. CDR3 sequence (DNA): TGTGCCAGCAGTTACAGGTTGCGGGAGAGCTACGAGCAGTACTTC.

V usage is TRBV6-5 and J usage is TRBJ1-2, with a weak D call TRBD1 (5 bases). Deletions cut 7 bases from V and 7 bases from J, with 13 bases between. The CDR3 totals 12 residues. Germline CDR1 MNHEY, CDR2 SVGAGI. CDR3 loop: CASKIGTGGYTF. The DNA for the CDR3 is TGTGCCAGCAAAATAGGGACGGGTGGCTACACCTTC.

This chain uses TRBV5-5 with TRBJ1-5; no definite D call. Trimming pared 1 base from V and 5 bases from J, leaving 13 bases between. CDR1 SGHKS and CDR2 YYEKEE come from the germline V gene (reference sequence). The CDR3 extends over 15 amino acids. As DNA, the CDR3 is TGTGCCAGCAGCTTGATGTCAGCCGACCATCAGCCCCAGCATTTT. It encodes CASSLMSADHQPQHF.

The CDR3 DNA is TGCGCCAGCAGCTTGGATTCGAAAGGTACCTACGAGCAGTACTTC. Its protein is CASSLDSKGTYEQYF. This chain uses TRBV5-1 with TRBJ2-7; D remains ambiguous. Germline V gene data show CDR1 as SGHRS and CDR2 as YFSETQ. V gave up 0 bases and J gave up 2 bases, with 12 bases separating them. The CDR3 has 15 residues.

The chain joins TRBV20-1 to TRBJ1-5; D remains ambiguous. The CDR3 loop spans 12 amino acids. The V and J ends lost 6 bases and 5 bases respectively, with 11 bases between them. Germline V lookup: CDR1 DFQATT, CDR2 SNEGSKA (reference sequence). CDR3 in amino acids: CSASTRDQPQHF. Written as DNA, the CDR3 is TGCAGTGCGTCGACGCGAGATCAGCCCCAGCATTTT.

As DNA, the CDR3 is TGTGCCAGCAGCTGGGGCAACCCCTACAATGAGCAGTTCTTC. Protein sequence: CASSWGNPYNEQFF. V gene TRBV7-2 combines with J gene TRBJ2-1; perhaps TRBD1 as D (5 bases). The length of the CDR3 is 14 residues. CDR1 and CDR2 from the germline V gene are SGHTA and FQGNSA. V was pared by 4 bases and J by 2 bases, with 9 bases between. Looking up the rest from reference TRBV7-2 and TRBJ2-1 gives the full variable domain: GAGVSQSPSNKVTEKGKDVELRCDPISGHTALYWYRQSLGQGLEFLIYFQGNSAPDKSGLPSDRFSAERTGGSVSTLTIQRTQQEDSAVYLCASSWGNPYNEQFFGPGTRLTVL.